This T cell receptor (beta chain) was obtained from a study of T-cell memory formation after mild COVID-19. This clonotype was seen a handful of times. Germline assignment: CDR1 SEHNR and CDR2 FQNEAQ (reference sequence). The CDR3 is 16 amino acids. The ends were cut back, 5 bases at V and 7 bases at J, with 18 bases in the middle. 5'RACE, which relied on constant-segment primers, yielded TCR alpha and TCR beta cDNA libraries carrying sample barcodes and UMIs. TCRdb re-derived calls from the 5' RACE reads in MiXCR, one entry per CDR3 protein. The sample has under 700,000 distinct CDR3 sequences; roughly 22% are singletons.

The sample was PBMCs or a T cell subset sorted from them (not recorded which). The receptor was derived from an adult woman who had mild COVID-19 (a few samples of this study predate the infection). Cell type and time point are not known. V is TRBV7-9 and J is TRBJ1-6; D is perhaps TRBD1 (6 bases). This CDR3 is CASSRGTAWGNSPLHF. The DNA of the CDR3 is TGTGCCAGCAGCAGGGGGACTGCCTGGGGGAATTCACCCCTCCACTTT.